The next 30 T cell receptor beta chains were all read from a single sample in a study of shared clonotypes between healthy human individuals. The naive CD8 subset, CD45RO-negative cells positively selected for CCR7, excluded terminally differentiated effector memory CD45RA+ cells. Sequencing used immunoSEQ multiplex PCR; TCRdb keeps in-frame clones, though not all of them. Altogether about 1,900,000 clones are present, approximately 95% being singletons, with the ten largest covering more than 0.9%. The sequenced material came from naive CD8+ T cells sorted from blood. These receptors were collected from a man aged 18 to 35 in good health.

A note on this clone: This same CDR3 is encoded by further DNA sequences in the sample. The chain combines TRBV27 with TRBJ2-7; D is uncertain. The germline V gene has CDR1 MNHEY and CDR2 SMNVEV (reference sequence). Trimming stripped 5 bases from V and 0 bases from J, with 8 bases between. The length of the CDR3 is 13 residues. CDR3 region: CASSPLSSYEQYF. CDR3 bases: TGTGCCAGCAGTCCACTGAGCTCCTACGAGCAGTACTTC.

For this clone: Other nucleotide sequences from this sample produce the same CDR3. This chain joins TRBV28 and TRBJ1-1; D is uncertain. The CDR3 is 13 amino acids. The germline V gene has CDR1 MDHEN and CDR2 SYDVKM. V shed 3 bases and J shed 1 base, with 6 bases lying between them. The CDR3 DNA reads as TGTGCCAGCAGTTTTGGTGCGAACACTGAAGCTTTCTTT. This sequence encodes CASSFGANTEAFF.

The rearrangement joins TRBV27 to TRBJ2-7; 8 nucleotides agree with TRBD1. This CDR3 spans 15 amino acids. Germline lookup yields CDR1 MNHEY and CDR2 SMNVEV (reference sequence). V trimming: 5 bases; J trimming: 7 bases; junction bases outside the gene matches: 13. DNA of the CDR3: TGTGCCAGCAGTCAAGACAGGGGTCCCTTAAGGGAGCAGTACTTC. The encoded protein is CASSQDRGPLREQYF.

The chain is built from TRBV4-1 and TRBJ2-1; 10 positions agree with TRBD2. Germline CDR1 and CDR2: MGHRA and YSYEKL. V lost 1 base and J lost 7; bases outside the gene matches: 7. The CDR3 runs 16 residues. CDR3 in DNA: TGCGCCAGCAGCCAAGTACAGCGGGAGGGTAGGAATGAGCAGTTCTTC. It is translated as CASSQVQREGRNEQFF.

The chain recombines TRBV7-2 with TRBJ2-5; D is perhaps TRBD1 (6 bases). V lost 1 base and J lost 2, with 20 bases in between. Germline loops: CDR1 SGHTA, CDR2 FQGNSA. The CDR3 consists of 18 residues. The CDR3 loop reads CASSLEGEYNAIQETQYF. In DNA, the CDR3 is TGTGCCAGCAGCTTAGAGGGGGAGTATAACGCGATTCAAGAGACCCAGTACTTC.

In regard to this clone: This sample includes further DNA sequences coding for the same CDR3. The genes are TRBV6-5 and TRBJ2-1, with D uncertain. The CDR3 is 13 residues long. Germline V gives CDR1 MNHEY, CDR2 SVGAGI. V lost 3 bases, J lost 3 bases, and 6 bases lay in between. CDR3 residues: CASSYSDYNEQFF. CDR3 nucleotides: TGTGCCAGCAGTTATTCAGACTACAATGAGCAGTTCTTC.

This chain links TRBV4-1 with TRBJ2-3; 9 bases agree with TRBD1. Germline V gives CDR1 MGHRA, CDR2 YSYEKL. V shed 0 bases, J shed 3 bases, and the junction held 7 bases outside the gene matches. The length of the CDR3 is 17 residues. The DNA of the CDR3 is TGCGCCAGCAGCCAAGAAGGAACAGGGGGCTGGACAGATACGCAGTATTTT. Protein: CASSQEGTGGWTDTQYF.

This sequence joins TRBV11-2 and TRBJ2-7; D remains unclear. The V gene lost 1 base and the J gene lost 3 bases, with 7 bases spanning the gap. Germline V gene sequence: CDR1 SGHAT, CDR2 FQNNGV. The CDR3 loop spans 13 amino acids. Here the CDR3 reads CASSLVHSYEQYF. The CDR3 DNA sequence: TGTGCCAGCAGCTTAGTACACAGCTACGAGCAGTACTTC.

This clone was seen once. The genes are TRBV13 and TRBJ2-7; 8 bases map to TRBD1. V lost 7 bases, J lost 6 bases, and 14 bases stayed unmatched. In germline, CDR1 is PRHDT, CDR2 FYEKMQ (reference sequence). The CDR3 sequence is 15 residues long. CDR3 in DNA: TGTGCCAGCAACGAACGATCAGGGGGCGCGTTCGAGCAGTACTTC. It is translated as CASNERSGGAFEQYF.

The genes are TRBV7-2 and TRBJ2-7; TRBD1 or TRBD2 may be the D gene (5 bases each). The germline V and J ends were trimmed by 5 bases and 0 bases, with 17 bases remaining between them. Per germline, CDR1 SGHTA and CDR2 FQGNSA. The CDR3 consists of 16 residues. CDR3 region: CASSPSSGTLSYEQYF. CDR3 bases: TGTGCCAGCAGCCCCTCATCCGGGACCCTCTCCTACGAGCAGTACTTC.

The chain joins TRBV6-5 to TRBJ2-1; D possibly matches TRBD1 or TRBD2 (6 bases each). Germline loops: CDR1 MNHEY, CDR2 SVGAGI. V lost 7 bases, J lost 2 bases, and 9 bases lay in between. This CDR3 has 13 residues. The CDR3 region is CASTEGAYNEQFF. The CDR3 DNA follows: TGTGCCAGCACGGAGGGGGCCTACAATGAGCAGTTCTTC.

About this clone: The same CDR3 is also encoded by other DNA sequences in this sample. The CDR3 spells CASSLDQETQYF. The CDR3 DNA is TGCGCCAGCAGCTTGGATCAAGAGACCCAGTACTTC. J is TRBJ2-5 and V is TRBV5-1; D unresolved. Trimming left V 0 bases short and J 2 bases short, with 2 bases between. CDR1 and CDR2 from the germline V gene are SGHRS and YFSETQ. The CDR3 is made up of 12 amino acids.

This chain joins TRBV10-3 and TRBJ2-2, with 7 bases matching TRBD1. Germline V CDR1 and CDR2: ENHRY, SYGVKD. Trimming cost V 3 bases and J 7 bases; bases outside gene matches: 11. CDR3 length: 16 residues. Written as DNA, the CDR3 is TGTGCCATCAGTGATCACGGACAGGATCTCGTCGGGGAGCTGTTTTTT. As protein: CAISDHGQDLVGELFF.

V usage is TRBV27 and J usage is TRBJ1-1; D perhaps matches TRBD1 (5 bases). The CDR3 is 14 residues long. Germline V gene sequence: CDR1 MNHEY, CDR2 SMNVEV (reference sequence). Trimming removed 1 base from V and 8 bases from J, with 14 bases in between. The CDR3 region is CASSLLGTEKEAFF. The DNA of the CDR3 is TGTGCCAGCAGTTTATTAGGGACGGAGAAAGAAGCTTTCTTT.

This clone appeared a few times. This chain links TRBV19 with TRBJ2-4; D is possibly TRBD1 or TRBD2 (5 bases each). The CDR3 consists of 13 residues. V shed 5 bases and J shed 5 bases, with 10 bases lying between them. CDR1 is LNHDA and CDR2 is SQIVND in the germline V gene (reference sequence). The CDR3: CASSGRDENIQYF. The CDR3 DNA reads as TGTGCCAGTAGTGGCAGGGACGAAAACATTCAGTACTTC.

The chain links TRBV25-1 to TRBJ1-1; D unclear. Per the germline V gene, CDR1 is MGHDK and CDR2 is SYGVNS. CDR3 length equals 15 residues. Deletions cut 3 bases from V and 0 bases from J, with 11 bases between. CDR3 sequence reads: CASSDRSGLNTEAFF. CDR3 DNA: TGTGCCAGCAGTGATAGATCTGGGCTGAACACTGAAGCTTTCTTT.

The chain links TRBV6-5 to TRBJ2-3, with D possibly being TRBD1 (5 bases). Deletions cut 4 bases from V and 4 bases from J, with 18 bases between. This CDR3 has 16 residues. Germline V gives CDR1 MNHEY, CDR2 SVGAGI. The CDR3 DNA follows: TGTGCCAGCAGTTCCATTCGAAGGGGCGCTTCAGATACGCAGTATTTT. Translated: CASSSIRRGASDTQYF.

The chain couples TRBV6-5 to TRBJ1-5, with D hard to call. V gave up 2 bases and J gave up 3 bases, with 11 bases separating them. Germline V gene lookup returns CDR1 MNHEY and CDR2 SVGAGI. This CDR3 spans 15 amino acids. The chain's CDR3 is CASSYNRGFNQPQHF. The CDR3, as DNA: TGTGCCAGCAGTTACAATCGGGGTTTCAATCAGCCCCAGCATTTT.

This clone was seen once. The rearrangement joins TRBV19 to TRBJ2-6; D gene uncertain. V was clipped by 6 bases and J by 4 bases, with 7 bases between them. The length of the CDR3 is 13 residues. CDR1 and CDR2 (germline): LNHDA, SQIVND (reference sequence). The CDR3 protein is CASSPTGANVLTF. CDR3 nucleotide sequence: TGTGCCAGTAGCCCCACCGGGGCCAACGTCCTGACTTTC.

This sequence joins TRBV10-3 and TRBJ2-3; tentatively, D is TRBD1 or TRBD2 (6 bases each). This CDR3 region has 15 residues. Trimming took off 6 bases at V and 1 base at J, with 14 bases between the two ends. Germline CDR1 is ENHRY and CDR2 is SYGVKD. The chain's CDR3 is CAIRFGGDGTDTQYF. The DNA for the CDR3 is TGTGCCATCAGGTTCGGGGGCGACGGCACAGATACGCAGTATTTT.

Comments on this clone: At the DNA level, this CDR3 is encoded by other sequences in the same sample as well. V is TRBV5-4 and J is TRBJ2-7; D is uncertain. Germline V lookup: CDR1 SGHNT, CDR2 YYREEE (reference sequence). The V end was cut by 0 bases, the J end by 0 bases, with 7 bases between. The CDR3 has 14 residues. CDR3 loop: CASSLDRTSYEQYF. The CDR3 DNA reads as TGTGCCAGCAGCTTGGACAGAACCTCCTACGAGCAGTACTTC.

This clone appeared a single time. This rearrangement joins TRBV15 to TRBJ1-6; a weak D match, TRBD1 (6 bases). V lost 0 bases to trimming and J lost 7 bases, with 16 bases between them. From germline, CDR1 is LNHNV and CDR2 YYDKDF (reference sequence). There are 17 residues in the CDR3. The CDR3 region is CATSREPWTERNSPLHF. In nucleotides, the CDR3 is TGTGCCACCAGCAGAGAACCGTGGACAGAAAGGAATTCACCCCTCCACTTT.

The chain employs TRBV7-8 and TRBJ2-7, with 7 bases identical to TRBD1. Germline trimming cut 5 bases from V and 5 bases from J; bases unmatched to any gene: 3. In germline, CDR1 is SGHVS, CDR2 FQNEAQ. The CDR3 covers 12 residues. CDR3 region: CASSTQGNEQYF. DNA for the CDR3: TGTGCCAGCAGCACACAGGGGAACGAGCAGTACTTC.

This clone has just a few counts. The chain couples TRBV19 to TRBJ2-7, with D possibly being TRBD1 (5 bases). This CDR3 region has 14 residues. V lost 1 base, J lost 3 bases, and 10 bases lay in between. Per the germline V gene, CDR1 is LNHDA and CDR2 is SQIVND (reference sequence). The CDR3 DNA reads TGTGCCAGTAGTATAGGTGAAGGGGACTACGAGCAGTACTTC. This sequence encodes CASSIGEGDYEQYF.

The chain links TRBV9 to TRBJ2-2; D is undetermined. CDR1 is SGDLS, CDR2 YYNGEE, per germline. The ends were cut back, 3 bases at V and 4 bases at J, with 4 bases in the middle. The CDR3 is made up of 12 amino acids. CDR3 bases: TGTGCCAGCAGCGATCCCACCGGGGAGCTGTTTTTT. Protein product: CASSDPTGELFF.

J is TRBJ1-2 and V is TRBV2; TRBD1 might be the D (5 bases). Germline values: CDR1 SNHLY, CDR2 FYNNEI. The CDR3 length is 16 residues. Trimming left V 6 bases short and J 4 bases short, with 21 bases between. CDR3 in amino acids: CASSRTGDHPSYGYTF. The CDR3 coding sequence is TGTGCCAGCAGCCGAACCGGGGACCACCCCTCCTATGGCTACACCTTC.

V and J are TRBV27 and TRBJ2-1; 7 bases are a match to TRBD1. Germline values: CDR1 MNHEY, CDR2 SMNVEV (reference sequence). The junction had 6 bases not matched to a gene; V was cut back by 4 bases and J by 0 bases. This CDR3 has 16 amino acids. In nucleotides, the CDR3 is TGTGCCAGCAGTTCCGTAGGGGGCAGCTCCTACAATGAGCAGTTCTTC. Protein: CASSSVGGSSYNEQFF.

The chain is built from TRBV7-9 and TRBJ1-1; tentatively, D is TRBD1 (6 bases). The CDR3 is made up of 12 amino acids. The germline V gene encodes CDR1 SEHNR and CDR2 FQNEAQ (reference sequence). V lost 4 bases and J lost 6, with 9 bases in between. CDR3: CASSSGQSEAFF. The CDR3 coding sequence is TGTGCCAGCAGCTCCGGACAGTCTGAAGCTTTCTTT.

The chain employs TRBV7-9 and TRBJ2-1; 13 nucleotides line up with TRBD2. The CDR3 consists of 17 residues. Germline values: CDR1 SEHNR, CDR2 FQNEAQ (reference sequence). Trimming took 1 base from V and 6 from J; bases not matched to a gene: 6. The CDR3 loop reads CASSLGLAGGPPNEQFF. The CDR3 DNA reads TGTGCCAGCAGCTTAGGACTAGCGGGGGGCCCCCCCAATGAGCAGTTCTTC.

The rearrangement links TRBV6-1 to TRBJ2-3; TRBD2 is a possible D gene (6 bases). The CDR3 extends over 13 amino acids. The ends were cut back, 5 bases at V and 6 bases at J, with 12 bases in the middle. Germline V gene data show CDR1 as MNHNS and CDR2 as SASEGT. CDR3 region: CASSILGLDTQYF. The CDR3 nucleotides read TGTGCCAGCAGTATACTGGGACTCGATACGCAGTATTTT.